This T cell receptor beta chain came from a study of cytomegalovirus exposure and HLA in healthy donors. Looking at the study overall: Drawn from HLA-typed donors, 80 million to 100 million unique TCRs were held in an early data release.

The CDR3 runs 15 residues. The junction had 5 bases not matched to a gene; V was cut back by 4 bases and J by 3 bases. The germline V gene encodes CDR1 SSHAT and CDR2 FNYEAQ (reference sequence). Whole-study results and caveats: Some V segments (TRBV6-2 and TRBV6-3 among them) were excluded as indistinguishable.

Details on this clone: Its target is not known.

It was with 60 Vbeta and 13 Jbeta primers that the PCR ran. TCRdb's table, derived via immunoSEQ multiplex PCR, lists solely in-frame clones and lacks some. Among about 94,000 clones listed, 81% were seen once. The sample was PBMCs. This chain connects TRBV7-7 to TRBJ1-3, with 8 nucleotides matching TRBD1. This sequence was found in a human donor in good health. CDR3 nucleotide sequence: TGTGCCAGCAGCTCCGGACAGGGCGGTGGAAACACCATATATTTT. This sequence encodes CASSSGQGGGNTIYF.